The sequence of this TCR beta chain was determined in a study of identifying expanded T cells in peripheral blood. Note on this clone: Its matching antigen is unknown.

Data came from immunoSEQ multiplex PCR; TCRdb stores just in-frame clones and leaves some out. The table records 97,000 or so clones, about nine tenths of them present only once. The CDR3 covers 16 residues. Per germline, CDR1 SGDLS and CDR2 YYNGEE. V lost 0 bases and J lost 4, with 14 bases in between. During the collection period, no donor immune events like infections were recorded. The study, taken as a whole, reports: Variance in clone template counts between roughly 2-week samples significantly increased with total template count across all healthy donors. Technical replicates showed around 1.2 changed clones; two weeks about 16; four weeks 19.

The receptor's source is a person aged 18 to 75 in good health. The V gene is TRBV9, the J gene TRBJ2-1; D not certain. Sequenced: blood. CDR3 sequence: CASSVDAAQEYNEQFF. The CDR3 DNA follows: TGTGCCAGCAGCGTAGATGCGGCCCAGGAGTACAATGAGCAGTTCTTC.